The present T cell receptor beta chain was sequenced within a study of regulatory T cells in long-lasting Graves disease. As for the study in general: Under 3 months of antithyroid drugs had been taken by newly diagnosed Graves' patients. General observations from the study: Persistent Graves' patients showed less TCR diversity than newly diagnosed patients showed.

The time point denotes: newly diagnosed GD, antithyroid drugs for less than 3 months. With RNA extracted from PBMCs as input, the TCR library was made. Points on this clonotype: The antigen is undetermined.

The authors built TCR beta libraries using iRepertoire HTBI primers and Arm-PCR of CDR3 regions. TCRdb ran MiXCR on the multiplex PCR reads and lists one entry per CDR3 protein. The repertoire holds 350,000 to 500,000 distinct CDR3 sequences, around 15% seen once, with about 23% in the top ten. This same sample was also taken into another study, of T cells in Graves' hyperthyroidism and ophthalmopathy. From that paper: A first-round RT-PCR of the TCR CDR3 used the HTBI primer set. Stable hyperthyroidism was separated from ophthalmopathy by a model based on 13 V-J features.

This TCR was sampled from a woman under 30 with Graves disease. Specimen: peripheral blood mononuclear cells (PBMCs), collected at new diagnosis, from a patient treated with antithyroid drugs.

The CDR3 reads CSVPGQGNSPLHF. The DNA of the CDR3 is TGCAGCGTCCCCGGACAGGGTAATTCACCCCTCCACTTT. The chain combines TRBV20-1 with TRBJ1-6; 8 bases map to TRBD1. The CDR3 is 13 residues long. Germline lookup yields CDR1 DFQATT and CDR2 SNEGSKA (reference sequence).